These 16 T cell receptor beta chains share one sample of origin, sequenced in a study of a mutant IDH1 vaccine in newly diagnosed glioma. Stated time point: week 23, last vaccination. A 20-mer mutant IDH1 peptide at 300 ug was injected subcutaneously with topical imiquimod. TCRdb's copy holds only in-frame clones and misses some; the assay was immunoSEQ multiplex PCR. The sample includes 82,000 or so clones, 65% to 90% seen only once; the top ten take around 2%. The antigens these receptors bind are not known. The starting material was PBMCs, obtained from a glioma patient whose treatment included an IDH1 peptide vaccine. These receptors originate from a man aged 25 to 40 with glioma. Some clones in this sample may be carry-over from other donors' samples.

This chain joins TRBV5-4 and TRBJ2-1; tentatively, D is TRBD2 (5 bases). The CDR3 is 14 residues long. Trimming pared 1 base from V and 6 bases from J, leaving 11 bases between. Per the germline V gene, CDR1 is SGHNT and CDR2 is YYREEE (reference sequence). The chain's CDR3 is CASSLPGVFNEQFF. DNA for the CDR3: TGTGCCAGCAGCTTGCCCGGGGTTTTCAATGAGCAGTTCTTC.

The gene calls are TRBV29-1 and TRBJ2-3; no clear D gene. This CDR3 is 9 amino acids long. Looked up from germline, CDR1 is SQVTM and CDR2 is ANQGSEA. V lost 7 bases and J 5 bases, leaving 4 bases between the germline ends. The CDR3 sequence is CSGGDTQYF. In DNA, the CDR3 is TGCAGCGGGGGAGATACGCAGTATTTT.

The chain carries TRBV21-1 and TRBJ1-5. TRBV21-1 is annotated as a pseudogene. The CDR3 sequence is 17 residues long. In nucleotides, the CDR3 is TGTGCCAGCACAAACCGAAGACAAAAAGAGGGCAATCAGCCCCAGCATTTT. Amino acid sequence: CASTNRRQKEGNQPQHF.

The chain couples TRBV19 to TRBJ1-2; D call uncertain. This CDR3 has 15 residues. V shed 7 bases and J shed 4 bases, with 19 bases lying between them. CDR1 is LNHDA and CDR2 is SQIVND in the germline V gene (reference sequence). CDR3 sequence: CASKRLRAAGYGYTF. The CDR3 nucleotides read TGTGCCAGTAAAAGGCTGAGGGCAGCGGGCTATGGCTACACCTTC.

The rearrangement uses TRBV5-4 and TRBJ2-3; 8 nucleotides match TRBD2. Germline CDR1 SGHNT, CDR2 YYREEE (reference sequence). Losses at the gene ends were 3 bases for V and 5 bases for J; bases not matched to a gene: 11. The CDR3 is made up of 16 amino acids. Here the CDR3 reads CASSWSGRSIIDTQYF. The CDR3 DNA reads TGTGCCAGCAGCTGGAGCGGGAGAAGCATAATAGATACGCAGTATTTT.

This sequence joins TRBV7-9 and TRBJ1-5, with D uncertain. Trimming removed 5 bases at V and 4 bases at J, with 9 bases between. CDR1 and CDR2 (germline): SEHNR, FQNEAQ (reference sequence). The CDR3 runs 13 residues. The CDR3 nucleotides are TGTGCCAGCAGCGACGACAAGAATCAGCCCCAGCATTTT. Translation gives CASSDDKNQPQHF.

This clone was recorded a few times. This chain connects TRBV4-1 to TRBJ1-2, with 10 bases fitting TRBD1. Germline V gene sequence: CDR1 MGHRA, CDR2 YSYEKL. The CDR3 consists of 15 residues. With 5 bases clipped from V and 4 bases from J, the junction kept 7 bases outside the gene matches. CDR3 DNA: TGCGCCAGCAGCAAAGGGGACAGGGGAAGCTATGGCTACACCTTC. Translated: CASSKGDRGSYGYTF.

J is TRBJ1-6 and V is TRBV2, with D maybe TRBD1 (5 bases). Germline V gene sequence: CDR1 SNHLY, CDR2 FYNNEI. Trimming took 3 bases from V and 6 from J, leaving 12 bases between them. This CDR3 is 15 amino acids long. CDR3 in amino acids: CASSDRETSNSPLHF. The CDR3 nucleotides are TGTGCCAGCAGTGACAGGGAGACCAGTAATTCACCCCTCCACTTT. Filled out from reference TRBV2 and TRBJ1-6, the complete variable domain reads EPEVTQTPSHQVTQMGQEVILRCVPISNHLYFYWYRQILGQKVEFLVSFYNNEISEKSEIFDDQFSVERPDGSNFTLKIRSTKLEDSAMYFCASSDRETSNSPLHFGNGTRLTVT.

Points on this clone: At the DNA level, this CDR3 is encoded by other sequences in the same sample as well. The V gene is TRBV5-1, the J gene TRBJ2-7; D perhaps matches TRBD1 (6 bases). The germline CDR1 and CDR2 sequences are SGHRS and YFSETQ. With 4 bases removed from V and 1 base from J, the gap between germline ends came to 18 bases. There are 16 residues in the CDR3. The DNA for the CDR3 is TGCGCCAGCAGCCCATCTGAAGGGGGAAGGTCCTACGAGCAGTACTTC. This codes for CASSPSEGGRSYEQYF.

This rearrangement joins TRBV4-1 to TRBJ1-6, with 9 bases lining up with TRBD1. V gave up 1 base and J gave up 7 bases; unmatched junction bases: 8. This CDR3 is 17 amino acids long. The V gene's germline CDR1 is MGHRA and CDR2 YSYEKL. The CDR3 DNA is TGCGCCAGCAGCCAAGTTAACAGGGGGCCTTGGAATTCACCCCTCCACTTT. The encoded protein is CASSQVNRGPWNSPLHF.

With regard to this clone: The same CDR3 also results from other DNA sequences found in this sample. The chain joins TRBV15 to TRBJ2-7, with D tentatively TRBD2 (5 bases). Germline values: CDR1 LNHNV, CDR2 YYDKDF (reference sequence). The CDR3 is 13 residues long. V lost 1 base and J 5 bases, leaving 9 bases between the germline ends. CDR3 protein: CATSRGLADEQYF. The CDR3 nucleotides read TGTGCCACCAGCAGAGGCCTAGCAGACGAGCAGTACTTC.

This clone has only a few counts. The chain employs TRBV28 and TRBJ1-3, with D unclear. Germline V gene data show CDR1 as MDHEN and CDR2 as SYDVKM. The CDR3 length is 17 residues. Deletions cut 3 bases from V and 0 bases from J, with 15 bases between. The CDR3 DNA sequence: TGTGCCAGCAGTTTCCCCTTACAGTCCTACTCTGGAAACACCATATATTTT. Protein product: CASSFPLQSYSGNTIYF.

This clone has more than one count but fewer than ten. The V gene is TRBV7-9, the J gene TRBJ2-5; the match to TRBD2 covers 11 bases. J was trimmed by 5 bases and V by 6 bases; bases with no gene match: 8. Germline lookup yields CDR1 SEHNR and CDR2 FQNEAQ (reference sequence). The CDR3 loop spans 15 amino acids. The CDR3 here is CASRASGGFLETQYF. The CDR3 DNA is TGTGCCAGCAGGGCTAGCGGGGGGTTTCTGGAGACCCAGTACTTC.

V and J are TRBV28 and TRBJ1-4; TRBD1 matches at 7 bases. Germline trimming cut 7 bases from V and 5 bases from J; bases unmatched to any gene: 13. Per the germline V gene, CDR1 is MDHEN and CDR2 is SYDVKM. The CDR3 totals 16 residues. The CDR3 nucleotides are TGTGCCAGCACCCTAGGTAGGGGGCGGAGGAATGAAAAACTGTTTTTT. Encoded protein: CASTLGRGRRNEKLFF.

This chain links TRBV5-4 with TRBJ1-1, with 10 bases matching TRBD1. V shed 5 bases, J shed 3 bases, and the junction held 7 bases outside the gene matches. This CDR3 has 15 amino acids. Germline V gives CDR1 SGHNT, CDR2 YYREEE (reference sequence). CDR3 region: CASRDEDRGYTEAFF. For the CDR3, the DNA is TGTGCCAGCAGAGATGAGGACAGGGGGTACACTGAAGCTTTCTTT.

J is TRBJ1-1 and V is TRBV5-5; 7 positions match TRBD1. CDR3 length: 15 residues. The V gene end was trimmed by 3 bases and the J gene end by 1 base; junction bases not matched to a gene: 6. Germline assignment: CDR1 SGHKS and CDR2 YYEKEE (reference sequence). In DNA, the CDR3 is TGTGCCAGCAGCTCGGGGACAGCCAGGAACACTGAAGCTTTCTTT. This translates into CASSSGTARNTEAFF.